This TCR beta chain was identified in a study of T cell responses to AZD1222 COVID-19 vaccine. Notes on this clone: What it recognizes is unknown.

Sequenced by immunoSEQ multiplex PCR; TCRdb stores in-frame clones only, minus some. The sample yields 160,000 or so clones, 90% to 95% seen once. Findings and limits, study-wide: Reportedly, nearly half the spike-specific TCRs target unmutated variant regions. Breadth and depth of Spike-specific TCRs rose after two AZD1222 doses.

The specimen was peripheral blood, collected 28 days after the second AZD1222 dose. The receptor comes from an adult who received the AZD1222 COVID-19 vaccine.

As DNA, the CDR3 is TGCGCCAGCAGCTTGTATGCTAGCGCGAACACCGGGGAGCTGTTTTTT. This translates into CASSLYASANTGELFF. The chain combines TRBV5-1 with TRBJ2-2; possible D gene TRBD2, 6 bases. V lost 1 base and J 0 bases, leaving 10 bases between the germline ends. Germline loops: CDR1 SGHRS, CDR2 YFSETQ. The CDR3 spans 16 residues. Combining the CDR3 with reference TRBV5-1 and TRBJ2-2 gives the whole variable domain KAGVTQTPRYLIKTRGQQVTLSCSPISGHRSVSWYQQTPGQGLQFLFEYFSETQRNKGNFPGRFSGRQFSNSRSEMNVSTLELGDSALYLCASSLYASANTGELFFGEGSRLTVL.